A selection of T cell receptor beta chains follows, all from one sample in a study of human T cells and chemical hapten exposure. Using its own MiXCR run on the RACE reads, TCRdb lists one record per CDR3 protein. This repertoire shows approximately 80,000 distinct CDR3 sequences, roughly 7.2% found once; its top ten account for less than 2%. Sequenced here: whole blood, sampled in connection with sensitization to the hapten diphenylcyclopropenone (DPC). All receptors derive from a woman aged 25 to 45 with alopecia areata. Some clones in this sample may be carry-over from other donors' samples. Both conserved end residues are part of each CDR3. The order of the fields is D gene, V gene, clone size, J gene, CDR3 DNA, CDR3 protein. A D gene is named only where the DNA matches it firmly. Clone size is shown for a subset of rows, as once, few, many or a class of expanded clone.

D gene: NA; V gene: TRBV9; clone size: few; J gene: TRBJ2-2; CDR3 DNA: TGTGCCAGCACCGGGAGAGCGAACACCGGGGAGCTGTTTTTT; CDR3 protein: CASTGRANTGELFF
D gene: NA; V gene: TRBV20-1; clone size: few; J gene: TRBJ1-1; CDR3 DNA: TGCAGTGCTAGAAAACAGGGCGAAGCTTTCTTT; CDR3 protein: CSARKQGEAFF
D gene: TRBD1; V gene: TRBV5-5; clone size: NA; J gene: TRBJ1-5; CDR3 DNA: TGTGCCAGCAGAAGAGACAGGGGCGAATATCAGCCCCAGCATTTT; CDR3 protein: CASRRDRGEYQPQHF
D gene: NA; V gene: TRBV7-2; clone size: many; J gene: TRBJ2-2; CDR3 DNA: TGTGCCAGCAGCGACAGGAATAAAAACACCGGGGAGCTGTTTTTT; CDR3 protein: CASSDRNKNTGELFF
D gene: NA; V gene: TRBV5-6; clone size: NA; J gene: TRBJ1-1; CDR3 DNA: TGTGCCAGCAGCTTGGTGGCCCTTGTGGGGGGGACTGAAGCTTTCTTT; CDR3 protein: CASSLVALVGGTEAFF
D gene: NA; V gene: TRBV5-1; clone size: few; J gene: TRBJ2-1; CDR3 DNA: TGCGCCAGCAGCTCACAGGGCTCGAGCTCCTACAATGAGCAGTTCTTC; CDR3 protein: CASSSQGSSSYNEQFF
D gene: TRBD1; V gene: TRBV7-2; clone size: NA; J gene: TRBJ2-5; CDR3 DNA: TGTGCCAGCAGCTTAGTCAGGGGGCCGGAGACCCAGTACTTC; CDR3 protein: CASSLVRGPETQYF
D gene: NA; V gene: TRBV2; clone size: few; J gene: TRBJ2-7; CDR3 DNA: TGTGCCAGCAGTGAGGGCGGGACACCTCTTTACGAGCAGTACTTC; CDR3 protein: CASSEGGTPLYEQYF
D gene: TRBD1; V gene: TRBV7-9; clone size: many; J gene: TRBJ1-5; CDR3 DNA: TGTGCCAGCAGCCAACAGGGGAATCAGCCCCAGCATTTT; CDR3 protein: CASSQQGNQPQHF
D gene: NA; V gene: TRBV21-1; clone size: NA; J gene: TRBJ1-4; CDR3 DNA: TGTGCCAGCAGCCTAAAGCCATGGGGAGCTCCGGCCAGGACTAATGAAAAACTGTTTTTT; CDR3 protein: CASSLKPWGAPARTNEKLFF
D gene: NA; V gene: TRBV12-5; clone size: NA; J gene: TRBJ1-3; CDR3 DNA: TGTGCTAGTGGTTTGGCAACTGGAAACACCATATATTTT; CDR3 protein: CASGLATGNTIYF
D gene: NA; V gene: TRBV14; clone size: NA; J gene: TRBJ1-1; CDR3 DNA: TGTGCCAGCAGCCAACATGTTACAGGGCATGAAGCTTTCTTT; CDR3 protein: CASSQHVTGHEAFF
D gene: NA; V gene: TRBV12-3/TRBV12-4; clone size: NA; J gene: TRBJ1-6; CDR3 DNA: TGTGCCAGCAGCTTACAGGGTCGGCCACCCCTCCACTTT; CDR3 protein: CASSLQGRPPLHF
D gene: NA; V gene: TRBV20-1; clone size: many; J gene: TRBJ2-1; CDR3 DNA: TGCAGTGCTAGAGAAAGGACCCCAGCCCCAGAGCAGTTCTTC; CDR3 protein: CSARERTPAPEQFF
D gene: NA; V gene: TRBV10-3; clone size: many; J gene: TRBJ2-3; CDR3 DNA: TGTGCCATCAGTGGGCAGGGTCCAGATACGCAGTATTTT; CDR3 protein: CAISGQGPDTQYF
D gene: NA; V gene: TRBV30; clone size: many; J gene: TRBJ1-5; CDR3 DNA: TGTGCCTGGAGTAGGGGAGTTTCGGACAATCAGCCCCAGCATTTT; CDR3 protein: CAWSRGVSDNQPQHF
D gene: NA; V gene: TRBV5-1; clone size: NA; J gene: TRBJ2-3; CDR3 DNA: TGCGCCAGCAGCTTGGACTCCCCTAGCACAGATACGCAGTATTTT; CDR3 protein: CASSLDSPSTDTQYF
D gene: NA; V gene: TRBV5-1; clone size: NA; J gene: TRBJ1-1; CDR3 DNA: TGCGCCAGCAGCCCAGGACCGCTCACTGAAGCTTTCTTT; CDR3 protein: CASSPGPLTEAFF
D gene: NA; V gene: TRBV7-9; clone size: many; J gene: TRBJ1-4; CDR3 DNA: TGTGCCAGCAGCTTAGTATTGTCAGGGACGGAAAAACTGTTTTTT; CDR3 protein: CASSLVLSGTEKLFF
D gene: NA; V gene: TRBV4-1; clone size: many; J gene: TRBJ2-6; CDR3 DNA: TGCGCCAGCAGCCAAGTCGGTGTCTCTGGGGCCAACGTCCTGACTTTC; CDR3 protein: CASSQVGVSGANVLTF
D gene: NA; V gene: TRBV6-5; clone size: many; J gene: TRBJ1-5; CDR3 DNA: TGTGCCAGCAGACGGGACGCGAATCAGCCCCAGCATTTT; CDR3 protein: CASRRDANQPQHF